Below are 29 T cell receptor beta chains sequenced from a single sample in a study of human T cells and chemical hapten exposure. Total RNA came from unfractionated whole blood. Unique molecular identifiers were linked by the library to individual cDNA molecules. TCRdb re-called the reads with MiXCR, one entry per CDR3 protein. The sample includes 120,000 or so distinct CDR3 sequences, less than 10% of them seen just once. Input material: whole blood. Receptors originate from a human donor in good health. Some clones in this sample may be carry-over from other donors' samples.

This clonotype was seen only a few times. The chain links TRBV4-3 to TRBJ2-1, with 15 bases aligning to TRBD2. V lost 1 base, J lost 6 bases, and 4 bases stayed unmatched. CDR3 length: 17 amino acids. Per germline, CDR1 LGHNA and CDR2 YSLEER. CDR3: CASSQGTSGGAFNEQFF. CDR3 nucleotide sequence: TGCGCCAGCAGCCAAGGGACTAGCGGGGGGGCTTTCAATGAGCAGTTCTTC.

This clonotype appeared a few times. The rearrangement uses TRBV20-1 and TRBJ2-1; TRBD2 agrees at 7 bases. This CDR3 is built from 14 residues. The ends lost 3 bases at V and 6 bases at J; junction bases unmatched: 8. CDR1 DFQATT and CDR2 SNEGSKA come from the germline V gene (reference sequence). The CDR3 region is CSASASGTVNEQFF. For the CDR3, the DNA is TGCAGTGCTAGCGCTAGCGGAACAGTCAATGAGCAGTTCTTC.

There are a few counts of this clonotype. The chain employs TRBV12-5 and TRBJ2-7; D is unresolved. The CDR3 totals 15 residues. Looked up from germline, CDR1 is LGHNT and CDR2 is FRNRAP. V lost 3 bases, J lost 5 bases, and 17 bases lay in between. CDR3 amino acids: CASGLFRASLHEQYF. As DNA, the CDR3 is TGTGCTAGTGGTTTATTTAGGGCATCCCTCCACGAGCAGTACTTC.

The V gene is TRBV28, the J gene TRBJ2-7; the match to TRBD2 covers 8 bases. Germline V gene lookup returns CDR1 MDHEN and CDR2 SYDVKM. CDR3 size: 14 residues. Losses at the gene ends were 5 bases for V and 6 bases for J; bases not matched to a gene: 9. CDR3 bases: TGTGCCAGCAGTCCCCGGGGGGGGGCGGTCGAGCAGTACTTC. Translation gives CASSPRGGAVEQYF.

This clonotype was observed a handful of times. The genes are TRBV6-2 or TRBV6-3 and TRBJ2-1; 10 nucleotides align to TRBD2. Germline loops: CDR1 MNHEY, CDR2 SVGEGT. CDR3 size: 14 residues. Trimming cost V 6 bases and J 8 bases; bases outside gene matches: 7. Here the CDR3 reads CASSPGTSVDEQFF. Here the CDR3 DNA reads TGTGCCAGCAGCCCCGGGACTAGCGTAGATGAGCAGTTCTTC.

The chain carries TRBV12-5 and TRBJ2-1; D not certain. Germline V lookup: CDR1 LGHNT, CDR2 FRNRAP. The CDR3 is 12 residues long. V was cut by 4 bases and J by 9 bases, with 10 bases left in between. Here the CDR3 reads CASGSPLSEQFF. CDR3 in DNA: TGTGCTAGTGGTTCCCCCCTGAGTGAGCAGTTCTTC.

Ten or more counts support this clonotype. The chain carries TRBV7-9 and TRBJ2-5; TRBD1 agrees at 8 bases. Germline assignment: CDR1 SEHNR and CDR2 FQNEAQ (reference sequence). This CDR3 has 16 amino acids. The V segment lost 7 bases and the J segment 2 bases; nucleotides outside the gene matches: 12. CDR3 in amino acids: CASTQLGTGPQETQYF. As DNA, the CDR3 is TGTGCCAGCACCCAATTGGGGACAGGTCCTCAAGAGACCCAGTACTTC. The whole variable domain, filled in from reference TRBV7-9 and TRBJ2-5, reads DTGVSQNPRHKITKRGQNVTFRCDPISEHNRLYWYRQTLGQGPEFLTYFQNEAQLEKSRLLSDRFSAERPKGSFSTLEIQRTEQGDSAMYLCASTQLGTGPQETQYFGPGTRLLVL.

This chain links TRBV10-3 with TRBJ1-1; D gene uncertain. Deletions cut 2 bases from V and 7 bases from J, with 14 bases between. Germline values: CDR1 ENHRY, CDR2 SYGVKD. The CDR3 is made up of 14 amino acids. This CDR3 is CAISEGPSHGEAFF. The CDR3 DNA reads TGTGCCATCAGTGAGGGGCCATCACACGGTGAAGCTTTCTTT.

The V gene is TRBV4-1, the J gene TRBJ2-2; 8 bases are shared with TRBD2. V trimming: 4 bases; J trimming: 5 bases; junction bases outside the gene matches: 6. This CDR3 is built from 15 residues. CDR1 and CDR2 from the germline V gene are MGHRA and YSYEKL. In nucleotides, the CDR3 is TGCGCCAGCAGCCCGGGGACTAGGAGGACCGGGGAGCTGTTTTTT. It specifies CASSPGTRRTGELFF.

This clonotype was picked up a small number of times. The J gene is TRBJ2-5, the V gene TRBV5-1; 12 bases agree with TRBD2. The V gene's germline CDR1 is SGHRS and CDR2 YFSETQ. The CDR3 sequence is 18 residues long. V dropped 4 bases and J dropped 3; count of bases not matched to a gene: 13. CDR3 region: CASSPRLLRTSGEETQYF. DNA for the CDR3: TGCGCCAGCAGCCCCAGGTTACTAAGGACTAGCGGGGAAGAGACCCAGTACTTC.

J is TRBJ2-7 and V is TRBV5-6; tentatively, D is TRBD1 or TRBD2 (5 bases each). Germline values: CDR1 SGHDT, CDR2 YYEEEE. The V end lost 2 bases, the J end lost 5 bases, and 23 bases lay between the germline ends. This CDR3 is built from 17 residues. CDR3 DNA sequence: TGTGCCAGCAGCTTCGAAACCCGGGCTCGGGGCGCCGACGAGCAGTACTTC. It translates to CASSFETRARGADEQYF. Drawing the rest from reference TRBV5-6 and TRBJ2-7, the complete variable domain is DAGVTQSPTHLIKTRGQQVTLRCSPKSGHDTVSWYQQALGQGPQFIFQYYEEEERQRGNFPDRFSGHQFPNYSSELNVNALLLGDSALYLCASSFETRARGADEQYFGPGTRLTVT.

This clonotype has a count of ten or more. The genes are TRBV15 and TRBJ2-5; the D gene is possibly TRBD1 (5 bases). Trimming took off 4 bases at V and 1 base at J, with 13 bases between the two ends. The germline gives CDR1 LNHNV, CDR2 YYDKDF (reference sequence). This CDR3 is 15 amino acids long. CDR3 nucleotides: TGTGCCACCAGCACAATCGGACACTTCCAAGAGACCCAGTACTTC. Amino acid sequence: CATSTIGHFQETQYF.

The rearrangement links TRBV6-5 to TRBJ1-1; 9 bases align to TRBD1. The CDR3 consists of 17 residues. The ends lost 5 bases at V and 4 bases at J; junction bases unmatched: 14. Germline loops: CDR1 MNHEY, CDR2 SVGAGI. CDR3 residues: CASSPSTGGDWGTEAFF. DNA of the CDR3: TGTGCCAGCAGTCCCTCGACAGGGGGTGACTGGGGCACTGAAGCTTTCTTT.

This clonotype was detected many times. This chain uses TRBV20-1 with TRBJ2-1, with TRBD2 identical over 14 bases. Germline V gene lookup returns CDR1 DFQATT and CDR2 SNEGSKA (reference sequence). With 5 bases clipped from V and 4 bases from J, the junction kept 7 bases outside the gene matches. This CDR3 contains 16 residues. CDR3 residues: CSADRLAGGQYNEQFF. CDR3 coding DNA: TGCAGTGCTGATCGACTAGCGGGAGGGCAATACAATGAGCAGTTCTTC.

This clonotype came up many times. This rearrangement joins TRBV20-1 to TRBJ2-4; D is uncertain. Germline CDR1 and CDR2: DFQATT and SNEGSKA (reference sequence). This CDR3 region has 15 residues. The V end lost 6 bases, the J end lost 0 bases, and 15 bases lay between the germline ends. The CDR3 coding sequence is TGCAGTGCCCCCAACCACGGCCTAGCCAAAAACATTCAGTACTTC. This sequence encodes CSAPNHGLAKNIQYF.

This clonotype has at least ten counts. The chain uses TRBV5-4 and TRBJ1-6; tentative D call: TRBD1 (5 bases). The germline V and J ends were trimmed by 4 bases and 1 base, with 12 bases remaining between them. The CDR3 has 16 residues. CDR1 is SGHNT, CDR2 YYREEE, per germline (reference sequence). The CDR3 loop reads CASSTSGKSYNSPLHF. The CDR3 DNA reads as TGTGCCAGCAGCACCTCAGGGAAGTCCTATAATTCACCCCTCCACTTT.

The chain has TRBV24-1 and TRBJ2-3; weak D call: TRBD2 (5 bases). The V gene lost 9 bases and the J gene lost 2 bases, with 17 bases spanning the gap. Germline V CDR1 and CDR2: KGHDR, SFDVKD. The CDR3 is 15 amino acids. The DNA for the CDR3 is TGTGCCACCTCTGACTACCCTTCCTCCACAGATACGCAGTATTTT. Translated: CATSDYPSSTDTQYF.

The rearrangement joins TRBV24-1 to TRBJ2-3, with TRBD2 matching 15 bases. Trimming took 2 bases from V and 5 from J; bases not matched to a gene: 7. CDR1 KGHDR and CDR2 SFDVKD come from the germline V gene. There are 18 residues in the CDR3. This chain's CDR3 is CATSDSRTSGRAKDTQYF. The CDR3 bases are TGTGCCACCAGTGATTCCCGGACTAGCGGGAGGGCCAAAGATACGCAGTATTTT.

J is TRBJ2-3 and V is TRBV11-2; unclear D gene. With 5 bases removed from V and 4 bases from J, the gap between germline ends came to 10 bases. Germline CDR1 SGHAT, CDR2 FQNNGV. CDR3 length equals 13 residues. The CDR3 here is CASSATPPDTQYF. In DNA form, the CDR3 reads TGTGCCAGCAGCGCCACCCCCCCAGATACGCAGTATTTT.

This clonotype has at least ten counts. This chain links TRBV3-1 with TRBJ2-1; D gene uncertain. The CDR3 is made up of 20 amino acids. Germline V lookup: CDR1 LGHDT, CDR2 YNNKEL (reference sequence). V was trimmed by 0 bases and J by 0 bases, leaving 21 bases between them. CDR3 coding DNA: TGTGCCAGCAGCCAAGATGTTCTTCAGCCTGGCTCACCCTCCTACAATGAGCAGTTCTTC. This translates into CASSQDVLQPGSPSYNEQFF.

CDR3 nucleotides: TGTGCCAGCAGTGACCAACTAGCACGGTACTTC. Translating gives CASSDQLARYF. This chain uses TRBV25-1 with TRBJ2-7; D might be TRBD2 (6 bases). The CDR3 is 11 amino acids. V lost 3 bases, J lost 12 bases, and 12 bases lay in between. Germline assignment: CDR1 MGHDK and CDR2 SYGVNS.

This clonotype has only a few counts. The rearrangement links TRBV7-2 to TRBJ2-5, with 11 nucleotides matching TRBD2. Per the germline V gene, CDR1 is SGHTA and CDR2 is FQGNSA. J gave up 6 bases and V 1 base, and 19 bases lay outside the gene matches. CDR3 length equals 20 residues. CDR3 in amino acids: CASSLEVKVVAGGPSKTQYF. The CDR3 DNA sequence: TGTGCCAGCAGCTTAGAAGTCAAAGTGGTAGCGGGAGGGCCCTCGAAGACCCAGTACTTC.

This clonotype was recorded at least ten times. This chain joins TRBV20-1 and TRBJ1-4; D might be TRBD1 (5 bases). Germline CDR1 and CDR2: DFQATT and SNEGSKA (reference sequence). The CDR3 is 15 residues long. V lost 0 bases, J lost 0 bases, and 8 bases lay in between. This CDR3 is CSAREGDTTNEKLFF. The CDR3 coding sequence is TGCAGTGCTAGAGAGGGGGATACAACTAATGAAAAACTGTTTTTT.

This clonotype has ten or more counts. The chain carries TRBV6-1 and TRBJ2-1; TRBD1 aligns across 7 bases. Losses at the gene ends were 7 bases for V and 3 bases for J; bases not matched to a gene: 15. The CDR3 sequence is 17 residues long. The germline gives CDR1 MNHNS, CDR2 SASEGT. The DNA for the CDR3 is TGTGCCAGCACTACCGACAGGGCCCGTAGGCTCTACAATGAGCAGTTCTTC. This codes for CASTTDRARRLYNEQFF.

The gene calls are TRBV5-6 and TRBJ2-7; D possibly corresponds to TRBD1 (5 bases). CDR3 length: 15 amino acids. CDR1 and CDR2 from the germline V gene are SGHDT and YYEEEE. Trimming removed 2 bases at V and 5 bases at J, with 17 bases between. The CDR3 nucleotides are TGTGCCAGCAGCTTCTTTGGTCAGGGCGGACACGAGCAGTACTTC. Amino acid sequence: CASSFFGQGGHEQYF.

This clonotype came up a few times. J is TRBJ1-2 and V is TRBV5-1; D is unresolved. The germline V gene encodes CDR1 SGHRS and CDR2 YFSETQ. The CDR3 contains 13 residues. The V end was cut by 0 bases, the J end by 7 bases, with 10 bases between. The CDR3 coding sequence is TGCGCCAGCAGCTTGGGTTCTAGCGGTGGCTACACCTTC. Amino acids: CASSLGSSGGYTF.

The V gene is TRBV4-3, the J gene TRBJ1-5, with unresolved D. In germline, CDR1 is LGHNA, CDR2 YSLEER. Trimming left V 0 bases short and J 7 bases short, with 13 bases between. There are 15 residues in the CDR3. The CDR3 is CASSQELEQMQPQHF. The DNA of the CDR3 is TGCGCCAGCAGCCAAGAGTTAGAACAGATGCAGCCCCAGCATTTT.

This clonotype was found a few times. The chain is built from TRBV4-3 and TRBJ2-7; no clear D. The CDR3 sequence is 15 residues long. Trimming took 0 bases from V and 2 from J, leaving 11 bases between them. Germline lookup yields CDR1 LGHNA and CDR2 YSLEER. The CDR3, as DNA: TGCGCCAGCAGCCAAGATCGCACAAGTACCTACGAGCAGTACTTC. It codes for CASSQDRTSTYEQYF.

The chain recombines TRBV9 with TRBJ1-1; possible D gene TRBD1, 6 bases. The germline V and J ends were trimmed by 3 bases and 1 base, with 10 bases remaining between them. This CDR3 region has 14 residues. Germline V lookup: CDR1 SGDLS, CDR2 YYNGEE. The CDR3 DNA reads as TGTGCCAGCAGCGGGGGGCTGAGGAACACTGAAGCTTTCTTT. It codes for CASSGGLRNTEAFF.